This TCR beta chain was identified in a study of cytomegalovirus exposure and HLA in healthy donors. The PCR ran on 60 Vbeta and 13 Jbeta primers. Using immunoSEQ multiplex PCR, the repertoire was profiled, and TCRdb retains in-frame clones only, with some absent. This table holds 15,000 to 20,000 clones, approximately 70% found once. The receptor was derived from a young man in good health and CMV-seronegative. Sequencing was performed on PBMCs.

The CDR3, as DNA: TGTGCCACCAGCAGTATTCGGGGTTCCTATGGCTACACCTTC. Its protein product is CATSSIRGSYGYTF. The chain employs TRBV15 and TRBJ1-2; no firm D call. Per germline, CDR1 LNHNV and CDR2 YYDKDF (reference sequence). Between the trimmed V and J ends, which lost 3 bases and 4 bases, there was a span of 12 bases. CDR3 length: 14 amino acids. The whole variable domain, filled in from reference TRBV15 and TRBJ1-2, reads DAMVIQNPRYQVTQFGKPVTLSCSQTLNHNVMYWYQQKSSQAPKLLFHYYDKDFNNEADTPDNFQSRRPNTSFCFLDIRSPGLGDTAMYLCATSSIRGSYGYTFGSGTRLTVV.